This TCR beta chain came from a study of blood T cells in healthy people across ages (dated by TCRdb to between 2014 and 2017). Notes on the research overall: Template switching captured roughly one uniquely barcoded TCR beta cDNA molecule per two T cells in model experiments. Four age groups were formed from the donors: young (average roughly 15 years), middle-aged (approximately 41), aged (62) and long-lived (roughly 88). The study measured age-related changes in TCR beta repertoire diversity using deep sequencing normalized with unique cDNA molecular identifiers. Two additional independent replicas of 1 million unique cDNA reads from the same blood draw were analyzed for two donors (one aged 18 to 30 and one aged 80 or older). Donors of different ages were randomly distributed across sequencing lanes to avoid experimental bias.

Looking up the germline V gene yields CDR1 SGDLS and CDR2 YYNGEE. Reading from cysteine to phenylalanine, the CDR3 counts 15 amino acids. Just the 45-base CDR3 DNA is kept, in frame starting at base 1. The junction shows trimming of 7 bases on V and 1 base on J, plus 15 bases between the germline ends. The method behind the library was 5' RACE. TCRdb names Illumina HiSeq 2500 as the instrument used. A second roughly 6 to 11 cycle PCR used a sample-barcoded 5' primer and a J-beta primer mix. A unique molecular identifier was introduced onto each TCR beta cDNA molecule by a template-switch 5' adaptor carrying 12 random nucleotides. Each sample yielded at least 3 million CDR3-containing paired-end reads. The Mint cDNA synthesis kit, primed by a TRBC-specific oligonucleotide, was used to synthesize first-strand cDNA from all RNA. Following uracil-DNA glycosylase treatment, a first 18-cycle PCR with universal primers M1SS and BC2_uni_R was performed on all cDNA. Concerning the study's data processing: Each sample was normalized by randomly selecting 1 million high-quality reads, each carrying a distinct molecular identifier. Reads sharing molecular identifiers were discarded rather than binned into consensus sequences. CDR3 identification, clonotype clustering and error correction used MiTCR with a Q25 quality threshold and the strictest error-elimination algorithm. A nonparametric unseen species model with Euler transformation was used to estimate lower-bound total TCR beta diversity. TCRdb handled the public reads itself, with Q25 trimming in fastp and clone calling in MiXCR, and kept productive beta chains. All rows with the same CDR3 protein become a single entry with the most common DNA and genes. TCRdb's processing, not the study's, gives the V and J calls here. Within this sample are 850,000 to 1,000,000 distinct CDR3 sequences, with roughly 43% of them counted one time only. About an eighth of the sample is held by the ten biggest clonotypes.

What the work shows at the level of the full study, not this receptor alone: Compared with the aged group, the long-lived group had more naive CD4+ T cells, fewer expanded clones and increased TCR diversity, suggesting age selection. As age increased, observed TCR beta diversity per million T cells dropped in a roughly linear way, and a significant reduction was already evident by age about 40. Donor CMV infection status was unknown, potentially confounding age-related changes in expanded clonotypes. Since profiling was done on bulk unsorted PBMCs, naive and antigen-experienced compartments could not be conclusively compared. Estimates of total diversity from one million sequenced T cells were regarded as lower bounds and underestimates. There was a strong correlation between observed TCR beta diversity and the percentage of naive T cells measured by flow cytometry.

Donors were 40 or so systemically healthy Caucasian individuals from Russia aged 6 to 90 years. Around 10 milliliters of peripheral blood were drawn from each donor into EDTA-treated Vacutainer tubes. Ficoll-Paque density-gradient centrifugation was used to isolate PBMCs, with at least 7 million per sample. Total RNA, at least 6 micrograms per sample, was extracted from PBMCs with Trizol reagent. For every donor, flow cytometry on a PBMC aliquot measured the percentage of naive CD45RAhigh/CD27high T cells. Remarks on this clonotype: Its antigen is still unknown. Within one base of it there is no much larger clone, and no base qualities were kept.

The sequence links TRBV9 to TRBJ2-1, with the D gene too uncertain to name. This TCR came from a young man in good health. Sequenced material: blood. DNA sequence: TGTGCCAGCGCGACCGGTTACGGATCCTACAATGAGCAGTTCTTC. The translation is CASATGYGSYNEQFF.